This TCR beta chain was found in a study of shared clonotypes between healthy human individuals. Overall study context: A couple of women and a few men aged 18 to 49 served as donors. Plates per donor: three CD4 naive, three CD4 memory, two CD8 naive, one CD8 memory.

The protocol was immunoSEQ multiplex PCR, while the TCRdb copy is restricted to in-frame clones and leaves out a portion. The sample carries 2 million to 3 million clones, under 95% recorded once. General observations from the study: Among the subsets, naive ones generally showed larger estimated richness than memory ones.

Caucasian adults living in Nashville, Tennessee, provided all samples. CDR1 is SGHDT, CDR2 YYEEEE, per germline. V dropped 0 bases and J dropped 0; count of bases not matched to a gene: 8. The CDR3 has 17 residues. Note on this clone: The target antigen is unknown.

Input material: naive CD4+ T cells from PBMCs. Subset noted: CD45RA+ positively selected. This TCR came from a man between 18 and 35 years old in good health. Some clones in this sample may be carry-over from other donors' samples. The V and J genes are TRBV5-6 and TRBJ1-2, with TRBD1 identical over 7 bases. CDR3 bases: TGTGCCAGCAGCTTGGGACCGCCCGGGACAGCTAACTATGGCTACACCTTC. Protein: CASSLGPPGTANYGYTF.